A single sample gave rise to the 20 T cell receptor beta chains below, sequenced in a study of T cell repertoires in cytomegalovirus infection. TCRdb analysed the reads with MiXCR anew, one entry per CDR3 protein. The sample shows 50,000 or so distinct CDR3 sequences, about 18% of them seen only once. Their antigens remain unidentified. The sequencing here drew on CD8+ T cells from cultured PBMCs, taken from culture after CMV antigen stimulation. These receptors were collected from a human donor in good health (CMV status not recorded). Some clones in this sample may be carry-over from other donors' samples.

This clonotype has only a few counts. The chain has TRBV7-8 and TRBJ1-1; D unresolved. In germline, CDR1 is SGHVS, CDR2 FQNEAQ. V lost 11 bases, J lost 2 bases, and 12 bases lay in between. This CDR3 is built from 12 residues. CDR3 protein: CAAGEVNTEAFF. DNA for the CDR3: TGTGCCGCTGGCGAGGTTAACACTGAAGCTTTCTTT.

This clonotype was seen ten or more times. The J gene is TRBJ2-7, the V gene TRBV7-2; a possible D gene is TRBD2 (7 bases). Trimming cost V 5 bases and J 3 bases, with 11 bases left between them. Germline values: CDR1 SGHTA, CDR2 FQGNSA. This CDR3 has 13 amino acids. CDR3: CASSPGGLYEQYF. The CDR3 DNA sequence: TGTGCCAGCAGCCCGGGGGGCCTCTACGAGCAGTACTTC.

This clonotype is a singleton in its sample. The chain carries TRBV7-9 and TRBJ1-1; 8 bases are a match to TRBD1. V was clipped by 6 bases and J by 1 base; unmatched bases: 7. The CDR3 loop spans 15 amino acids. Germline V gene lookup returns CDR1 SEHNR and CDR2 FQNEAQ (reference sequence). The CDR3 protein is CASRPPGTGNTEAFF. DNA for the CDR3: TGTGCCAGCAGGCCTCCCGGGACAGGGAACACTGAAGCTTTCTTT. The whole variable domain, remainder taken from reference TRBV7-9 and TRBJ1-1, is DTGVSQNPRHKITKRGQNVTFRCDPISEHNRLYWYRQTLGQGPEFLTYFQNEAQLEKSRLLSDRFSAERPKGSFSTLEIQRTEQGDSAMYLCASRPPGTGNTEAFFGQGTRLTVV.

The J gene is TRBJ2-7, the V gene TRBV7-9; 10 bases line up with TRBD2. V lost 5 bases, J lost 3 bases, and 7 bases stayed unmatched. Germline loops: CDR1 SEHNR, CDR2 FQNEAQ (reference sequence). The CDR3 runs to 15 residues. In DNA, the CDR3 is TGTGCCAGCAGCCACACCGGGACTAGCGTCTACGAGCAGTACTTC. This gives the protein CASSHTGTSVYEQYF.

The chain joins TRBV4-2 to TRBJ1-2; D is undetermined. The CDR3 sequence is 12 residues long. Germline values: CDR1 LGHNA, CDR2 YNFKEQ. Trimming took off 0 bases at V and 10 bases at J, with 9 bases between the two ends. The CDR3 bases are TGTGCCAGCAGCCAAGACAGATCCTTCTACACCTTC. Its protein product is CASSQDRSFYTF.

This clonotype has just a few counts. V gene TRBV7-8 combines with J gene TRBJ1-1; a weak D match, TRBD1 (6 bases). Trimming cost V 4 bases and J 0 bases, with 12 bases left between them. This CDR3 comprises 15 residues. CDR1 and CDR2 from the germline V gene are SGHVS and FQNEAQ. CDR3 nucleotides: TGTGCCAGCAGCTCGTGGACAGAGATGAACACTGAAGCTTTCTTT. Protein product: CASSSWTEMNTEAFF.

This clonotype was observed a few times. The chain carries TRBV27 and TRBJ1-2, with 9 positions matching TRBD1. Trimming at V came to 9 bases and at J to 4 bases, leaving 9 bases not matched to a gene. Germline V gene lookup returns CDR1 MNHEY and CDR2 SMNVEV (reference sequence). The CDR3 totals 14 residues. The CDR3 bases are TGTGCCAGTTCGGGACAGGGCGGGGCCTATGGCTACACCTTC. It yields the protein CASSGQGGAYGYTF.

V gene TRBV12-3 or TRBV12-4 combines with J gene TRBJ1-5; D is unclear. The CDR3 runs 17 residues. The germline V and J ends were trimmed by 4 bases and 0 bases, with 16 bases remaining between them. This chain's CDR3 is CASSSSLGIHSNQPQHF. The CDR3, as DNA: TGTGCCAGCAGTTCTAGTCTCGGGATTCATAGCAATCAGCCCCAGCATTTT.

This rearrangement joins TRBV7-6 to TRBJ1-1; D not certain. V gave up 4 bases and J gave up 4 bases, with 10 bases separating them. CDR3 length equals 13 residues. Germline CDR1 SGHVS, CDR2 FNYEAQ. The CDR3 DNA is TGTGCCAGCAGCTCCCCGGTTGGCACTGAAGCTTTCTTT. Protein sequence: CASSSPVGTEAFF.

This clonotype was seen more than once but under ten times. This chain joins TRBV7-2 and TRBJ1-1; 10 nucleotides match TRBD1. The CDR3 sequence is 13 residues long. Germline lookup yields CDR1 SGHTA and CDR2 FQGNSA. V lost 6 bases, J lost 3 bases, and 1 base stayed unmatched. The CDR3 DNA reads TGTGCCAGCAGTGACAGGGGGCACACTGAAGCTTTCTTT. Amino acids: CASSDRGHTEAFF.

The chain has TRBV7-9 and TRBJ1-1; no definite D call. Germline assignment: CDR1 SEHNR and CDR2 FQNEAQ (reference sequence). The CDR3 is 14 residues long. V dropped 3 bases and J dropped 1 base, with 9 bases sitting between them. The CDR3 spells CASSFLGPNTEAFF. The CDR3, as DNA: TGTGCCAGCAGCTTCCTCGGGCCGAACACTGAAGCTTTCTTT.

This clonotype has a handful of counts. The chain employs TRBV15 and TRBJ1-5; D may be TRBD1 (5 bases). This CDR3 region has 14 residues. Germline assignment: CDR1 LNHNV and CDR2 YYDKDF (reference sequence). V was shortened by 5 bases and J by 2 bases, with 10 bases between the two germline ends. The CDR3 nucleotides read TGTGCCACCAGCGGCGTAGGGGGCAATCAGCCCCAGCATTTT. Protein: CATSGVGGNQPQHF.

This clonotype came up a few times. As DNA, the CDR3 is TGTGCCAGCAGTTTATCCCAAAGCGGGAGTAAAACCTACAATGAGCAGTTCTTC. Translated: CASSLSQSGSKTYNEQFF. V usage is TRBV27 and J usage is TRBJ2-1; TRBD2 aligns across 8 bases. CDR1 and CDR2 from the germline V gene are MNHEY and SMNVEV (reference sequence). This CDR3 is 18 amino acids long. The V and J ends lost 0 bases and 2 bases, in that order; junction bases with no gene match: 9.

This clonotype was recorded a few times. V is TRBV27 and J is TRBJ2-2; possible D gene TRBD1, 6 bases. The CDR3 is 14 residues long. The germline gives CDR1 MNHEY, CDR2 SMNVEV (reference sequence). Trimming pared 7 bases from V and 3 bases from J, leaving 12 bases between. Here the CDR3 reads CASKDRQYTGELFF. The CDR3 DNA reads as TGTGCCAGCAAGGACAGACAATACACCGGGGAGCTGTTTTTT.

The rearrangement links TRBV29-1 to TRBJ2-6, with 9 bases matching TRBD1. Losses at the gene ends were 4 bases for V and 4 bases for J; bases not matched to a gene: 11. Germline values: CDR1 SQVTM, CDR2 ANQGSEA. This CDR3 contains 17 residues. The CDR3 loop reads CSVAGQGSFSGANVLTF. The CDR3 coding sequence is TGCAGCGTTGCCGGACAGGGGTCCTTCTCGGGGGCCAACGTCCTGACTTTC.

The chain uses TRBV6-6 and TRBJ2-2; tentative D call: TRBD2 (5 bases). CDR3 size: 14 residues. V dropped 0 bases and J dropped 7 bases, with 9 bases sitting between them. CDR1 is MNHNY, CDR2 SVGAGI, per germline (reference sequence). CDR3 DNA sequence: TGTGCCAGCAGTTACTCCGAGGGCAGCGGGGAGCTGTTTTTT. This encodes CASSYSEGSGELFF.

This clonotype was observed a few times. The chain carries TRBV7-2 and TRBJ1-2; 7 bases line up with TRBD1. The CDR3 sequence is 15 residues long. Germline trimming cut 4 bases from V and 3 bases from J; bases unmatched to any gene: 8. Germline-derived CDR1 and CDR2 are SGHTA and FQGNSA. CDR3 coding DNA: TGTGCCAGCAGCTCCCTGACAGGGTTTGACTATGGCTACACCTTC. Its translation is CASSSLTGFDYGYTF.

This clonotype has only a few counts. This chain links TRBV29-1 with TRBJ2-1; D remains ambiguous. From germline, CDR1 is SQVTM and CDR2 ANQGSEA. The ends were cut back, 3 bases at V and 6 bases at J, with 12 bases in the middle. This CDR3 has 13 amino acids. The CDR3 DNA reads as TGCAGCGTTGATCCGAACCCGGTCAATGAGCAGTTCTTC. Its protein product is CSVDPNPVNEQFF.

The CDR3 here is CASSSPSGDNEQFF. The CDR3 DNA reads TGTGCCAGCAGCTCACCTAGCGGGGACAATGAGCAGTTCTTC. The chain uses TRBV11-3 and TRBJ2-1; 9 bases line up with TRBD2. The germline V gene encodes CDR1 SGHNT and CDR2 YENEEA. V gave up 4 bases and J gave up 5 bases; unmatched junction bases: 3. The CDR3 covers 14 residues.

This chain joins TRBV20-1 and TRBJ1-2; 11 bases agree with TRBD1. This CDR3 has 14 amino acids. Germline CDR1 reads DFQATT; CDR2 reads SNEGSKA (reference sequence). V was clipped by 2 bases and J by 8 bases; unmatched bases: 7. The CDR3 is CSARQGQGVYGYTF. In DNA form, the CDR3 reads TGCAGTGCTAGACAGGGACAGGGGGTTTACGGCTACACCTTC.